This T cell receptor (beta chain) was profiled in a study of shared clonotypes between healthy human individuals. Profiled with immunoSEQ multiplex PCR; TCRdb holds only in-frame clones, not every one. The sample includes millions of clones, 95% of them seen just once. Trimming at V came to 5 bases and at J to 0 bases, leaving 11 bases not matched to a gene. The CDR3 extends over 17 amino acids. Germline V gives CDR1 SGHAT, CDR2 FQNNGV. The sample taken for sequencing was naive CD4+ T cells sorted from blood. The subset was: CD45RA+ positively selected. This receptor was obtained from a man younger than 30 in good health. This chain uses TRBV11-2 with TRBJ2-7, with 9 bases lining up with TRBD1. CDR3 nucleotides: TGTGCCAGCAGCCCCACTAGGACAGGGGCCGTCTCCTACGAGCAGTACTTC. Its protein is CASSPTRTGAVSYEQYF.